This TCR beta chain was documented in a study of T cell responses to AZD1222 COVID-19 vaccine. The study's findings and limits: Recipients of two AZD1222 doses showed rising Spike-specific TCR breadth and depth. Of the AZD1222 recipients, only 5 or 6 were seropositive at baseline.

In regard to this clone: Its antigen remains unknown.

Libraries were prepared by immunoSEQ multiplex PCR; TCRdb keeps only in-frame clonotypes and omits some of them. The repertoire includes 84,000 or so clones, roughly nine tenths of them detected once, and roughly 31% sits in the top ten. This CDR3 has 14 residues. Germline V gene sequence: CDR1 MDHEN, CDR2 SYDVKM. V was pared by 2 bases and J by 4 bases, with 9 bases between. The receptor was derived from an adult in good health. The source material was peripheral blood, sampled on day 0 of AZD1222 vaccination. The V and J genes are TRBV28 and TRBJ1-5; a possible D gene is TRBD1 (5 bases). CDR3: CASSLETVNQPQHF. In DNA form, the CDR3 reads TGTGCCAGCAGTTTAGAGACAGTAAATCAGCCCCAGCATTTT.